This TCR beta chain is drawn from a study of Ad26.COV2.S vaccination and SARS-CoV-2 variants. The data were produced by immunoSEQ multiplex PCR, yet TCRdb's version contains in-frame clones alone and is incomplete. The sample lists 350,000 to 500,000 clones, about 88% occurring once. V was pared by 3 bases and J by 0 bases, with 6 bases between. The CDR3 consists of 13 residues. CDR1 and CDR2 (germline): SGDLS, YYNGEE. Treatment reported: about 20 received Ad26.COV2.S at low or high dose, single or two shots; 5 received placebo; per-sample allocation not given. Sampling occurred on day 63 after the first vaccine or placebo injection.

The V and J genes are TRBV9 and TRBJ1-1; D remains ambiguous. This receptor was obtained from a person aged 18-60 years who received the Ad26.COV2.S COVID-19 vaccine or a placebo. This specimen was peripheral blood, taken in a trial of Ad26.COV2.S vaccine versus placebo. The CDR3 sequence: CASSERLNTEAFF. The CDR3 region has the DNA TGTGCCAGCAGCGAACGGTTGAACACTGAAGCTTTCTTT.